Listed below are T cell receptor beta chains from one sample, sequenced in a study of CD8+ T cells in alopecia areata. TCRdb keeps only in-frame clones here, not all; method: immunoSEQ multiplex PCR. The profile covers more than 200,000 clones, with roughly 44% appearing a single time and about 2.6% taken by the ten largest. Specimen: CD4+ T cells sorted from blood, collected between weeks 36 and 40, from a patient treated with tofacitinib. The receptors here all came from a human donor with alopecia areata. Each CDR3 is given with its conserved first and last residue. Each record gives: CDR3 protein, V gene, CDR3 length, J gene.

CDR3aa: CSVETGGWANEQFF; v_gene: TRBV29-1; len: 14; j_gene: TRBJ2-1
CDR3aa: CASSVFSEETQYF; v_gene: TRBV9; len: 13; j_gene: TRBJ2-5
CDR3aa: CARTGGLGYGYTF; v_gene: TRBV27; len: 13; j_gene: TRBJ1-2
CDR3aa: CASSLQIQAGGGYYEQYF; v_gene: TRBV5-1; len: 18; j_gene: TRBJ2-7
CDR3aa: CASSLNSEAFF; v_gene: TRBV11-1; len: 11; j_gene: TRBJ1-1
CDR3aa: CASSPRTGGYEQYF; v_gene: TRBV7-2; len: 14; j_gene: TRBJ2-7
CDR3aa: CASSLGANEQFF; v_gene: TRBV5-1; len: 12; j_gene: TRBJ2-1
CDR3aa: CSVVGRGSTDTQYF; v_gene: TRBV29-1; len: 14; j_gene: TRBJ2-3
CDR3aa: CASRRGAQGEKLFF; v_gene: TRBV7-9; len: 14; j_gene: TRBJ1-4
CDR3aa: CASSLGFTGELFF; v_gene: TRBV7-3; len: 13; j_gene: TRBJ2-2
CDR3aa: CAISDGQGDYGYTF; v_gene: TRBV10-3; len: 14; j_gene: TRBJ1-2
CDR3aa: CAWSSPRPSNQPQHF; v_gene: TRBV30; len: 15; j_gene: TRBJ1-5
CDR3aa: CASSLSETQYF; v_gene: TRBV5-1; len: 11; j_gene: TRBJ2-5
CDR3aa: CASSSRTLEPSGNTIYF; v_gene: TRBV18; len: 17; j_gene: TRBJ1-3
CDR3aa: CSVVGGTTDTQYF; v_gene: TRBV29-1; len: 13; j_gene: TRBJ2-3
CDR3aa: CASSSGQPRGANVLTF; v_gene: TRBV7-3; len: 16; j_gene: TRBJ2-6
CDR3aa: CASSQGLGAPDTQYF; v_gene: TRBV7-9; len: 15; j_gene: TRBJ2-3